Following are 10 T cell receptor beta chains from one sample sequenced in a study of blood T cells in healthy people across ages. The authors ran a second PCR of 7 to 11 cycles using a sample-barcoded 5' primer and a J-beta primer mix. Via MiXCR, TCRdb re-called the 5' RACE reads, giving one row per CDR3 protein. The sample has 850,000 to 1,300,000 distinct CDR3 sequences; 45% are singletons. Sequencing was performed on blood. These receptors were obtained from a woman aged 55-70 years in good health.

This chain uses TRBV29-1 with TRBJ1-4, with 12 bases matching TRBD1. The CDR3 covers 14 residues. The germline gives CDR1 SQVTM, CDR2 ANQGSEA. Trimming cost V 7 bases and J 8 bases; bases outside gene matches: 8. Here the CDR3 DNA reads TGCAGCGGGGGGGACAGGGGGCGCGGAGAAAAACTGTTTTTT. This gives the protein CSGGDRGRGEKLFF.

CDR3 DNA: TGTGCCAGCAGCCAAGGGGGACTAGCGGGAATCAATGAGCAGTTCTTC. As protein: CASSQGGLAGINEQFF. The chain carries TRBV3-1 and TRBJ2-1, with 13 bases fitting TRBD2. The CDR3 is made up of 16 amino acids. Germline trimming cut 1 base from V and 6 bases from J; bases unmatched to any gene: 3. Germline loops: CDR1 LGHDT, CDR2 YNNKEL (reference sequence).

The genes are TRBV30 and TRBJ1-2, with D possibly matching TRBD1 (5 bases). The germline V gene has CDR1 GTSNPN and CDR2 SVGIG (reference sequence). Trimming removed 0 bases from V and 6 bases from J, with 11 bases in between. This CDR3 contains 13 residues. In nucleotides, the CDR3 is TGTGCCTGGAGTGTACAACAGGCTAATGGCTACACCTTC. Its translation is CAWSVQQANGYTF. Complete variable domain (other parts from reference TRBV30 and TRBJ1-2): SQTIHQWPATLVQPVGSPLSLECTVEGTSNPNLYWYRQAAGRGLQLLFYSVGIGQISSEVPQNLSASRPQDRQFILSSKKLLLSDSGFYLCAWSVQQANGYTFGSGTRLTVV.

This clonotype was recorded a few times. This chain joins TRBV9 and TRBJ1-6; D may be TRBD1 (5 bases). CDR3 length equals 12 residues. Germline V gene data show CDR1 as SGDLS and CDR2 as YYNGEE. V shed 3 bases and J shed 7 bases, with 5 bases lying between them. CDR3: CASSGGNSPLHF. The CDR3 DNA is TGTGCCAGCAGCGGGGGGAATTCACCCCTCCACTTT.

This sequence joins TRBV20-1 and TRBJ1-2; perhaps TRBD1 as D (5 bases). This CDR3 region has 13 residues. Trimming removed 6 bases at V and 2 bases at J, with 13 bases between. Germline lookup yields CDR1 DFQATT and CDR2 SNEGSKA (reference sequence). CDR3 protein: CSAIQGYNYGYTF. CDR3 nucleotide sequence: TGCAGTGCCATTCAGGGATACAACTATGGCTACACCTTC.

For the CDR3, the DNA is TGTGCCATCAGTGATGAATGGGGAGACGAGCAGTACTTC. As protein: CAISDEWGDEQYF. The gene calls are TRBV10-3 and TRBJ2-7; possibly TRBD2 for D (5 bases). Germline values: CDR1 ENHRY, CDR2 SYGVKD. V lost 3 bases and J lost 5, with 11 bases in between. This CDR3 is 13 amino acids long.

The rearrangement links TRBV7-8 to TRBJ2-7, with 7 bases matching TRBD2. Germline CDR1 SGHVS, CDR2 FQNEAQ. With 3 bases clipped from V and 3 bases from J, the junction kept 8 bases outside the gene matches. This CDR3 has 15 residues. For the CDR3, the DNA is TGTGCCAGCAGCTTTAGAGCGGGATCAAGCTACGAGCAGTACTTC. Translated, it gives CASSFRAGSSYEQYF.

A note on this clonotype: This may arise from a read error, as a much more abundant clone is one base away. The chain employs TRBV10-3 and TRBJ2-5, with TRBD2 identical over 7 bases. The CDR3 is 13 amino acids. V shed 10 bases and J 5 bases; nucleotides not matched to a gene: 10. Germline CDR1 ENHRY, CDR2 SYGVKD. CDR3 sequence reads: CATGRAGWETQYF. CDR3 DNA sequence: TGTGCCACCGGACGAGCGGGATGGGAGACCCAGTACTTC.

The table lists this clonotype with a few counts. The gene calls are TRBV5-1 and TRBJ2-1, with 7 positions matching TRBD1. The CDR3 totals 15 residues. Unmatched junction bases numbered 12, after V lost 4 bases and J lost 8 bases. Germline assignment: CDR1 SGHRS and CDR2 YFSETQ. The CDR3 spells CASSPRGRTIDEQFF. The DNA of the CDR3 is TGCGCCAGCAGCCCGAGGGGGCGGACAATTGATGAGCAGTTCTTC. Using reference TRBV5-1 and TRBJ2-1 for the parts outside the CDR3, the full variable domain is KAGVTQTPRYLIKTRGQQVTLSCSPISGHRSVSWYQQTPGQGLQFLFEYFSETQRNKGNFPGRFSGRQFSNSRSEMNVSTLELGDSALYLCASSPRGRTIDEQFFGPGTRLTVL.

This clonotype was counted a few times. CDR3: CSAVRGGQNYEQYF. The CDR3 DNA reads TGCAGTGCTGTAAGGGGGGGACAAAACTACGAGCAGTACTTC. The gene calls are TRBV20-1 and TRBJ2-4; D is perhaps TRBD2 (7 bases). The J call may be mistaken, given a closer DNA end match to TRBJ2-7. This CDR3 is 14 amino acids long. Germline V gene data show CDR1 as DFQATT and CDR2 as SNEGSKA (reference sequence).